Detailed here is one T cell receptor (beta chain). This clonotype has ten or more counts. No antigen is known for it. Qualities for individual bases were not recorded, and no much larger clone is one base off. These data belong to a study of T cell repertoires in cytomegalovirus infection (dated by TCRdb to between 2017 and 2020). At the level of the whole study: Donor HLA type was relevant to the analysis, as public TCR beta signatures indicated carriage of CMV infection together with the matching HLA type.

Results the study describes overall, beyond this receptor: In both this cohort and an independent roughly 330-donor cohort, the cumulative frequency of public TCR beta family members distinguished carriers of CMV infection plus the relevant HLA type. The ex vivo response was dominated by HLA-C-restricted CMV-specific TCR beta clonotypes, which also provided the single most frequent clonotype in two of eight donors.

TCRdb records Illumina HiSeq 1500 as the sequencer. Clones were called with MiXCR by TCRdb after fastp trimmed the public reads at Q25, and only in-frame beta chains were retained. Rows are unified per CDR3 protein, each entry keeping the most common DNA and genes. The sample has 230,000 or so distinct CDR3 sequences on record, 17% of them singletons. The ten top clones hold less than 50% of the sample. CDR1 MDHEN and CDR2 SYDVKM were looked up in the germline V gene. Trimming takes 3 bases off V and 2 bases off J; junction bases not matched to a gene: 8. The CDR3 runs 17 residues from the cysteine to the phenylalanine. The entry retains the CDR3 DNA only, 51 bases that are in frame from base 1.

The chain links TRBV28 with TRBJ2-3; 10 junctional bases match TRBD1. This clonotype originated in a human donor in good health (CMV status not recorded). Some clones in this sample may be carry-over from other donors' samples. Sequenced input: CD8+ T cells from PBMCs. The DNA sequence is as follows: TGTGCCAGCAGTTTTGGGACAGGGGTAGTTGACACAGATACGCAGTATTTT. This is translated as CASSFGTGVVDTDTQYF. Outside the CDR3, residues come from the reference TRBV28 and TRBJ2-3 proteins, so the full variable domain is: DVKVTQSSRYLVKRTGEKVFLECVQDMDHENMFWYRQDPGLGLRLIYFSYDVKMKEKGDIPEGYSVSREKKERFSLILESASTNQTSMYLCASSFGTGVVDTDTQYFGPGTRLTVL.